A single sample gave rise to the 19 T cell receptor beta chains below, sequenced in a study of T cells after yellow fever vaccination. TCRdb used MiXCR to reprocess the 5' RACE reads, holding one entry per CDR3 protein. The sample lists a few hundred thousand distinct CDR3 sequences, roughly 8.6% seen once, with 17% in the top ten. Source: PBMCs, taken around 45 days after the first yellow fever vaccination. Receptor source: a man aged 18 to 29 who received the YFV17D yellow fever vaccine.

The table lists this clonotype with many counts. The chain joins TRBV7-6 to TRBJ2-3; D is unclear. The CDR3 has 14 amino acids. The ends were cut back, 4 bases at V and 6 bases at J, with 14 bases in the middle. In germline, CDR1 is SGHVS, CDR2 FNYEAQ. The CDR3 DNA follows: TGTGCCAGCAGCTCGGGTTGGACGCCCGATACGCAGTATTTT. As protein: CASSSGWTPDTQYF. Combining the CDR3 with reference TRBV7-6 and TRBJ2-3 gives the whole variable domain GAGVSQSPRYKVTKRGQDVALRCDPISGHVSLYWYRQALGQGPEFLTYFNYEAQQDKSGLPNDRFSAERPEGSISTLTIQRTEQRDSAMYRCASSSGWTPDTQYFGPGTRLTVL.

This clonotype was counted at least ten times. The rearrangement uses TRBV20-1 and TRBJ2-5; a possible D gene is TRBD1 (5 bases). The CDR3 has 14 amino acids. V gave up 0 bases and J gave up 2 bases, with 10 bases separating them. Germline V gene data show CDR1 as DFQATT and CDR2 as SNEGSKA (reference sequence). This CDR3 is CSAREGQIQETQYF. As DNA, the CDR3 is TGCAGTGCTAGAGAGGGGCAGATTCAAGAGACCCAGTACTTC.

CDR3 in DNA: TGTGCCAGCACCGGCTCTGGTGAGCAGTTCTTC. It is translated as CASTGSGEQFF. The chain employs TRBV27 and TRBJ2-1, with unresolved D. The ends were cut back, 7 bases at V and 9 bases at J, with 10 bases in the middle. The CDR3 consists of 11 residues. Germline CDR1 and CDR2: MNHEY and SMNVEV (reference sequence).

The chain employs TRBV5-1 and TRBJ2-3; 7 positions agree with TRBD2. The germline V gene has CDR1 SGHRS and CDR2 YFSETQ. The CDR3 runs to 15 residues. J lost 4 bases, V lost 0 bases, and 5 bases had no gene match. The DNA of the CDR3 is TGCGCCAGCAGCTTGGGTGGCGGGAGTCCAGATACGCAGTATTTT. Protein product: CASSLGGGSPDTQYF. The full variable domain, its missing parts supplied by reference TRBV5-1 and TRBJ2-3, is KAGVTQTPRYLIKTRGQQVTLSCSPISGHRSVSWYQQTPGQGLQFLFEYFSETQRNKGNFPGRFSGRQFSNSRSEMNVSTLELGDSALYLCASSLGGGSPDTQYFGPGTRLTVL.

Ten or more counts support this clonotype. The CDR3, as DNA: TGTGCCAGCAGTCGACCCCCGGGCGGGGGGGCAGATACGCAGTATTTT. Residues: CASSRPPGGGADTQYF. This chain joins TRBV6-2 or TRBV6-3 and TRBJ2-3; 9 positions agree with TRBD2. CDR3 length equals 16 residues. The V segment lost 5 bases and the J segment 4 bases; nucleotides outside the gene matches: 10. Looked up from germline, CDR1 is MNHEY and CDR2 is SVGEGT.

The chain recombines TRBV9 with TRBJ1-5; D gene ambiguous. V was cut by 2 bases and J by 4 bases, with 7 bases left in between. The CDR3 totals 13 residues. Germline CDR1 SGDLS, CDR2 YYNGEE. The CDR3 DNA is TGTGCCAGCAGCGTTAGCCCTAATCAGCCCCAGCATTTT. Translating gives CASSVSPNQPQHF. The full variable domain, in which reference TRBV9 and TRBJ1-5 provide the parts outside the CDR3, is DSGVTQTPKHLITATGQRVTLRCSPRSGDLSVYWYQQSLDQGLQFLIQYYNGEERAKGNILERFSAQQFPDLHSELNLSSLELGDSALYFCASSVSPNQPQHFGDGTRLSIL.

CDR3 residues: CSAALAGGTGEQYF. DNA of the CDR3: TGCAGTGCGGCCCTAGCGGGAGGTACGGGCGAGCAGTACTTC. V and J are TRBV20-1 and TRBJ2-7; 11 nucleotides agree with TRBD2. J gave up 6 bases and V 6 bases, and 10 bases lay outside the gene matches. There are 14 residues in the CDR3. CDR1 and CDR2 (germline): DFQATT, SNEGSKA (reference sequence).

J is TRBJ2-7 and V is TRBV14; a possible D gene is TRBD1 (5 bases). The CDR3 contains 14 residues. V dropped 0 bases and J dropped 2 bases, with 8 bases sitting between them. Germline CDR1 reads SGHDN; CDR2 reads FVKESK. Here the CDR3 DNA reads TGTGCCAGCAGCCAAGAGGGGCAGACCTACGAGCAGTACGTC. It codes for CASSQEGQTYEQYV.

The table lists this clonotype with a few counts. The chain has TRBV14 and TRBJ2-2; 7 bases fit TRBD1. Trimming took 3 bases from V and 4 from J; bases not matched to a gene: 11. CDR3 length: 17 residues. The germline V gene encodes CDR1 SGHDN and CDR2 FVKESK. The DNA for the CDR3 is TGTGCCAGCAGCCACCAGACTCGACAGGGCCCCACCGGGGAGCTGTTTTTT. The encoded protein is CASSHQTRQGPTGELFF. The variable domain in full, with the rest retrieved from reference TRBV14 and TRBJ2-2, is EAGVTQFPSHSVIEKGQTVTLRCDPISGHDNLYWYRRVMGKEIKFLLHFVKESKQDESGMPNNRFLAERTGGTYSTLKVQPAELEDSGVYFCASSHQTRQGPTGELFFGEGSRLTVL.

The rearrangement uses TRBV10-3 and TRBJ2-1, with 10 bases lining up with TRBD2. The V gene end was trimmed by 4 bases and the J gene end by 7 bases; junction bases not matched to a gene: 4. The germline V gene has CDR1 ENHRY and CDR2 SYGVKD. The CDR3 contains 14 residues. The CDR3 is CAISASGGDNEQFF. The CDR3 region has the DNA TGTGCCATCAGTGCCAGCGGGGGGGATAATGAGCAGTTCTTC.

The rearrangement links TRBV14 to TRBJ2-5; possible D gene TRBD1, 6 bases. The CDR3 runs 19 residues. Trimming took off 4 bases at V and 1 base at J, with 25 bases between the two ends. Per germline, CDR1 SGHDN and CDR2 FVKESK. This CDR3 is CASSPGNRDRETVQETQYF. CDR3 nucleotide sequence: TGTGCCAGCAGCCCAGGAAACAGGGACCGCGAAACCGTCCAAGAGACCCAGTACTTC.

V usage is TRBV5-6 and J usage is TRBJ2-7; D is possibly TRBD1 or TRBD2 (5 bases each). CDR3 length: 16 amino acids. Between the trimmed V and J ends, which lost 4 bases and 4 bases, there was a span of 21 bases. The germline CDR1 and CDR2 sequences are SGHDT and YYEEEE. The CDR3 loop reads CASSTGTDVFSYEQYF. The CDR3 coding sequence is TGTGCCAGCAGCACCGGGACCGACGTGTTTTCGTACGAGCAGTACTTC.

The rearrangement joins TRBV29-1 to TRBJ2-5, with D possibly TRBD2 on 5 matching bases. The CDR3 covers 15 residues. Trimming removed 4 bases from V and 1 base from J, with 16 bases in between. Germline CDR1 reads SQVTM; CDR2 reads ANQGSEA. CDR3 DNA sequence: TGCAGCGTTGCTACCTGGGGAGAGCTCCAAGAGACCCAGTACTTC. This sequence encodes CSVATWGELQETQYF.

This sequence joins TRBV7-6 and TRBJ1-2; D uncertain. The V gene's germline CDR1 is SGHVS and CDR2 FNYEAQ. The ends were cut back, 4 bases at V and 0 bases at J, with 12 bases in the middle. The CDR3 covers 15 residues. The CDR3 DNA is TGTGCCAGCAGCTCTAGTGACAATGCTAACTATGGCTACACCTTC. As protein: CASSSSDNANYGYTF. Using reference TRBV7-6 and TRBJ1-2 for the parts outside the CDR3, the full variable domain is GAGVSQSPRYKVTKRGQDVALRCDPISGHVSLYWYRQALGQGPEFLTYFNYEAQQDKSGLPNDRFSAERPEGSISTLTIQRTEQRDSAMYRCASSSSDNANYGYTFGSGTRLTVV.

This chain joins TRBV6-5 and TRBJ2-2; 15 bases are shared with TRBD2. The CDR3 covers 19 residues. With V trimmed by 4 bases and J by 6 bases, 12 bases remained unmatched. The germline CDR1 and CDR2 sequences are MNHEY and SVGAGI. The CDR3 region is CASSSWTSGGALQAGELFF. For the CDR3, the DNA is TGTGCCAGCAGTTCATGGACTAGCGGGGGGGCTCTCCAGGCCGGGGAGCTGTTTTTT.

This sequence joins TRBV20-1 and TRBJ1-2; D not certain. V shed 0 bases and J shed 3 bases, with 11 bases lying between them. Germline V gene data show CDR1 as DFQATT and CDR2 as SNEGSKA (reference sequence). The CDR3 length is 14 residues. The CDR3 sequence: CSARDGHLDYGYTF. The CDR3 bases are TGCAGTGCTAGAGATGGGCATCTCGACTATGGCTACACCTTC.

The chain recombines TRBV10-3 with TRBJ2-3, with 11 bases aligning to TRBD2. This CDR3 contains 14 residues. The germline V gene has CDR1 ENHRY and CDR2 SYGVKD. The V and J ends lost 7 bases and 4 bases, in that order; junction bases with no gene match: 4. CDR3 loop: CAINLAGGADTQYF. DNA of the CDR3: TGTGCCATCAACTTAGCGGGGGGGGCAGATACGCAGTATTTT.

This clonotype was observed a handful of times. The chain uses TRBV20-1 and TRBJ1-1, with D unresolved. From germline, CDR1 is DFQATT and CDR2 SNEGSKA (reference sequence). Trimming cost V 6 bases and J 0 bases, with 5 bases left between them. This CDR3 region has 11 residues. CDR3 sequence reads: CSARVNTEAFF. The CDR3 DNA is TGCAGTGCCCGAGTGAACACTGAAGCTTTCTTT.

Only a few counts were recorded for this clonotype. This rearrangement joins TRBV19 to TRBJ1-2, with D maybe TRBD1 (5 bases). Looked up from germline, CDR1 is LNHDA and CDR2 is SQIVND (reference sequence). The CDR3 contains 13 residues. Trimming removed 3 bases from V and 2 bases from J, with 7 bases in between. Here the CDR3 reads CASSIWGNYGYTF. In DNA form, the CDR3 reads TGTGCCAGTAGTATTTGGGGGAACTATGGCTACACCTTC.